This TCR beta chain was profiled in a study of CD8+CD57+ T cells in acquired aplastic anemia. The overall study: The mean DNA yield obtained from sorted CD4+ and CD8+ cells came to 3.2 ug.

Overall study results and limits: Patients did not significantly differ from controls in CD8+ Simpson's diversity. Patients and controls shared some 30 CD8+ CDR3 sequences, highly expressed in patients.

Comments on this clonotype: Its antigen remains unknown.

Previously, flow cytometry had revealed CD8+CD57+ cell expansion in the patients chosen for sequencing. Severe acquired aplastic anemia was present in all patients. Germline V lookup: CDR1 LNHNV, CDR2 YYDKDF (reference sequence). The CDR3 runs to 16 residues. Trimming pared 0 bases from V and 6 bases from J, leaving 18 bases between. TCR beta VDJ and CDR3 were profiled, and genomic DNA was the template. From the reads, TCRdb called clonotypes with MiXCR, one entry per CDR3 protein. The data hold about 98,000 distinct CDR3 sequences, with less than 75% observed a single time. V usage is TRBV15 and J usage is TRBJ2-7, with unresolved D. The sequenced material came from sorted CD4+, CD8+, or CD8+CD57+ T cells (not recorded which) from PBMCs. The TCR was taken from a human donor with aplastic anemia. CDR3 in DNA: TGTGCCACCAGCAGAGATCGACACCGGACCATCCTCGAGCAGTACTTC. This codes for CATSRDRHRTILEQYF.